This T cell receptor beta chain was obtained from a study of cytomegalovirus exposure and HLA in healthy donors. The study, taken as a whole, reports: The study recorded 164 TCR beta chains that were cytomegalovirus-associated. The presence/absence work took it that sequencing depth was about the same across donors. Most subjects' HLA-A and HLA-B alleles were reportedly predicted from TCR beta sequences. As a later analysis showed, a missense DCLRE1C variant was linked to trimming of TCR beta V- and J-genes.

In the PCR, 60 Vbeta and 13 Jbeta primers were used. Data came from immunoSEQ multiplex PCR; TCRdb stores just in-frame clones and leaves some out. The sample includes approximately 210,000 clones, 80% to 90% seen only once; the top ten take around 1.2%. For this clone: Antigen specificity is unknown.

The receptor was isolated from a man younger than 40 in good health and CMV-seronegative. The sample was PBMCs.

CDR3 DNA: TGTGCCAGCAGCGTAGCGGGAGGAACCTACGAGCAGTACTTC. This sequence encodes CASSVAGGTYEQYF. This chain joins TRBV9 and TRBJ2-7; 7 nucleotides align to TRBD2. This CDR3 is 14 amino acids long. J was trimmed by 2 bases and V by 0 bases; bases with no gene match: 2. Germline lookup yields CDR1 SGDLS and CDR2 YYNGEE.